A selection of T cell receptor beta chains follows, all from one sample in a study of cytomegalovirus exposure and HLA in healthy donors. Generated by immunoSEQ multiplex PCR, the TCRdb table keeps only in-frame clones and is missing some. The sample carries some 220,000 clones, approximately 78% recorded once. Sample: PBMCs. These receptors were obtained from a boy between 10 and 17 years old in good health and CMV-seronegative. CDR3s include the opening cysteine and the closing phenylalanine or tryptophan. The D gene is left open where the match is weak. Size is omitted from some rows. Given values are once, few, many or a class for expanded clones.

>TRBD2|-|TRBV5-6|TRBJ2-1
TGTGCCAGCGGGCTAACCGGGACTAGCCGTGGGGGGGAGCAGTTCTTC
CASGLTGTSRGGEQFF
>-|once|TRBV6-5|TRBJ2-7
TGTGCCAGCAGTTACTCGACGGGGGATTTCTCCTACGAGCAGTACTTC
CASSYSTGDFSYEQYF
>-|-|TRBV4-1|TRBJ1-5
TGCGCCAGCAGCCAAACAGAGTTCGGCAATCAGCCCCAGCATTTT
CASSQTEFGNQPQHF
>-|-|TRBV27|TRBJ2-5
TGTGCCAGCAGTTTTTGGGGGCTGAGGGAGACCCAGTACTTC
CASSFWGLRETQYF
>TRBD2|-|TRBV18|TRBJ2-5
TGTGCCAGCTCACCACCTGGCGGGGGGGCCGAGGAGACCCAGTACTTC
CASSPPGGGAEETQYF
>-|-|TRBV27|TRBJ2-2
TGTGCCAGCACTACGAGCGCGAACACCGGGGAGCTGTTTTTT
CASTTSANTGELFF
>-|-|TRBV5-1|TRBJ1-1
TGCGCCAGCTCCTTCTGGGGGGGACTGAACACTGAAGCTTTCTTT
CASSFWGGLNTEAFF
>TRBD1|-|TRBV6-4|TRBJ1-1
TGTGCCAGCAGTGACAGGGGGCGCCTGGGCTCGAGTACTGAAGCTTTCTTT
CASSDRGRLGSSTEAFF
>-|-|TRBV4-1|TRBJ2-5
TGCGCCAGCAGCCAAGTGCGGGGTTCGGAGACCCAGTACTTC
CASSQVRGSETQYF
>-|-|TRBV11-3|TRBJ2-7
TGTGCCAGCAGCCGCAGAGGGACCTACGAGCAGTACTTC
CASSRRGTYEQYF
>-|-|TRBV6-1|TRBJ2-1
TGTGCCAGCAGTGAAGCGTACAGCTACTCCTACAATGAGCAGTTCTTC
CASSEAYSYSYNEQFF
>TRBD1|-|TRBV11-2|TRBJ1-1
TGTGCCAGCAGCACAAGACAGGGCCTTGCTTTCTTT
CASSTRQGLAFF
>-|once|TRBV10-1|TRBJ2-1
TGCGCCAGCAGTGAGTCGGGGAGCTCCTACAATGAGCAGTTCTTC
CASSESGSSYNEQFF
>-|-|TRBV7-9|TRBJ2-1
TGTGCCAGCAGCCCGCTTCACATGGAGCAGTTCTTC
CASSPLHMEQFF
>-|few|TRBV11-3|TRBJ2-3
TGTGCCAGCAGCTTAGGCCTAGCATCCGATACGCAGTATTTT
CASSLGLASDTQYF
>TRBD1|-|TRBV19|TRBJ1-1
TGTGCCAGCCAAAGGGACAGGGAAGGGCCTGAAGCTTTCTTT
CASQRDREGPEAFF
>-|-|TRBV11-2|TRBJ1-5
TGTGCCAGCAGCTTATCCGGGAAGCAGCCCCAGCATTTT
CASSLSGKQPQHF
>-|-|TRBV9|TRBJ2-7
TGTGCCAGCAGCGTAGGGCTCCGGGAGTACGAGCAGTACTTC
CASSVGLREYEQYF
>-|-|TRBV20-1|TRBJ1-2
TGCAGTGCTATCGGGTCTTATGGCTACACCTTC
CSAIGSYGYTF
>-|-|TRBV7-9|TRBJ1-1
TGTGCCAGCAGCTCGGGTTATAGTGAAGCTTTCTTT
CASSSGYSEAFF
>-|-|TRBV6-6|TRBJ1-1
TGTGCCAGCACCGACCCGGGGAACACTGAAGCTTTCTTT
CASTDPGNTEAFF
>TRBD1|-|TRBV5-1|TRBJ1-1
TGCGCCAGCAGTCCGGTAGGGACAGGGAACACTGAAGCTTTCTTT
CASSPVGTGNTEAFF
>TRBD2|-|TRBV14|TRBJ2-3
TGTGCCAGCAGCCAAGTGCTAGCGGGCACAGATACGCAGTATTTT
CASSQVLAGTDTQYF
>-|-|TRBV6-1|TRBJ1-3
TGTGCCAGCAGTGAAGTATGGGGCGCTGGAAACACCATATATTTT
CASSEVWGAGNTIYF
>TRBD1|-|TRBV6-5|TRBJ1-2
TGTGCCAGCAGTAAGGTGACAGGGGGGTATGGCTACACCTTC
CASSKVTGGYGYTF
>TRBD2|-|TRBV27|TRBJ2-3
TGTGCCAGCAGTTTAAGGGAGGGGCATACGCAGTATTTT
CASSLREGHTQYF
>-|-|TRBV6-1|TRBJ1-2
TGTGCCAGCAGAGGATCTAGGGAGCACTATGGCTACACCTTC
CASRGSREHYGYTF
>TRBD1|-|TRBV10-3|TRBJ1-1
TGTGCCATCAGGAACTCGGGACAGGGGGCGAGCACTGAAGCTTTCTTT
CAIRNSGQGASTEAFF
>TRBD2|-|TRBV30|TRBJ2-7
TGTGCCTGGGAAGAGCTAGCGGGAGTCGAGCAGTACTTC
CAWEELAGVEQYF
>-|-|TRBV7-6|TRBJ2-7
TGTGCCAGCAGCCCCGCACGCGGGCAAGGCTCCTACGAGCAGTACTTC
CASSPARGQGSYEQYF
>TRBD1|-|TRBV6-1|TRBJ1-2
TGTGCCAGCAGTGACCCCGGGACAGGGGCTGGCGGCTACACCTTC
CASSDPGTGAGGYTF